The 19 T cell receptor beta chains in this list originate from one sample, sequenced in a study of blood T cells in healthy people across ages. A J-beta primer mix and a sample-barcoded 5' primer were used in a second PCR of roughly 7 to 12 cycles. TCRdb itself ran the 5' RACE reads through MiXCR, one entry per CDR3 protein. The sample includes over a million distinct CDR3 sequences, roughly 45% of them seen just once. The material sequenced was blood. The receptors shown here come from a woman aged 60-75 years in good health.

V gene TRBV11-2 combines with J gene TRBJ2-1; 7 nucleotides line up with TRBD2. Germline values: CDR1 SGHAT, CDR2 FQNNGV. The V gene end was trimmed by 2 bases and the J gene end by 8 bases; junction bases not matched to a gene: 3. The CDR3 consists of 13 residues. CDR3 coding DNA: TGTGCCAGCAGCTTAACTGCGGGAGATGAGCAGTTCTTC. Protein sequence: CASSLTAGDEQFF.

The genes are TRBV29-1 and TRBJ1-1, with D maybe TRBD1 (5 bases). The V end was cut by 6 bases, the J end by 0 bases, with 11 bases between. Germline CDR1 and CDR2: SQVTM and ANQGSEA. This CDR3 is built from 13 residues. As DNA, the CDR3 is TGCAGCGTATTCGGGACGGTGAACACTGAAGCTTTCTTT. Translating gives CSVFGTVNTEAFF.

The chain links TRBV5-1 to TRBJ2-7; 12 nucleotides match TRBD2. Looked up from germline, CDR1 is SGHRS and CDR2 is YFSETQ. This CDR3 region has 17 residues. Unmatched junction bases numbered 11, after V lost 7 bases and J lost 0 bases. CDR3 amino acids: CASHRTSGILGSYEQYF. In nucleotides, the CDR3 is TGCGCCAGCCATCGGACTAGCGGGATTCTCGGCTCCTACGAGCAGTACTTC.

This chain joins TRBV20-1 and TRBJ1-2, with D uncertain. CDR3 length: 13 amino acids. The V end was cut by 3 bases, the J end by 6 bases, with 14 bases between. Germline loops: CDR1 DFQATT, CDR2 SNEGSKA (reference sequence). This CDR3 is CSASPTGKDGYTF. CDR3 nucleotides: TGCAGTGCTAGTCCGACCGGAAAGGATGGCTACACCTTC.

This clonotype was found a few times. The rearrangement links TRBV14 to TRBJ2-7; 7 positions agree with TRBD1. The V segment lost 5 bases and the J segment 2 bases; nucleotides outside the gene matches: 6. CDR1 SGHDN and CDR2 FVKESK come from the germline V gene. The CDR3 is 14 residues long. The CDR3 here is CASSEVGQTYEQYF. The CDR3 DNA is TGTGCCAGCAGCGAAGTGGGACAGACCTACGAGCAGTACTTC.

This chain connects TRBV27 to TRBJ2-7; D is perhaps TRBD1 (6 bases). V lost 5 bases, J lost 4 bases, and 21 bases lay in between. Germline lookup yields CDR1 MNHEY and CDR2 SMNVEV (reference sequence). The CDR3 has 16 residues. CDR3 protein: CASSPYTTGQIYEQYF. The CDR3, as DNA: TGTGCCAGCAGTCCGTATACGACAGGACAGATATACGAGCAGTACTTC.

The V and J genes are TRBV7-3 and TRBJ2-7; D ambiguous. Trimming shortened V by 2 bases and J by 0 bases, and 8 bases separated the two germline ends. CDR1 is SGHTA, CDR2 FQGTGA, per germline. This CDR3 spans 14 amino acids. CDR3 amino acids: CASSLQASSYEQYF. DNA for the CDR3: TGTGCCAGCAGCTTACAAGCCAGCTCCTACGAGCAGTACTTC.

This chain links TRBV3-1 with TRBJ2-3; 8 bases map to TRBD2. CDR3 length: 17 residues. The V and J ends lost 3 bases and 1 base, in that order; junction bases with no gene match: 9. Germline V gene lookup returns CDR1 LGHDT and CDR2 YNNKEL (reference sequence). The CDR3 DNA is TGTGCCAGCAGCCAGAATGTAGCGGGGACCCGCACAGATACGCAGTATTTT. Protein sequence: CASSQNVAGTRTDTQYF.

This chain joins TRBV7-8 and TRBJ1-1; 9 positions match TRBD1. CDR3 length: 16 residues. CDR1 is SGHVS, CDR2 FQNEAQ, per germline. Trimming at V came to 5 bases and at J to 0 bases, leaving 7 bases not matched to a gene. The CDR3 sequence is CASSLRDRVMNTEAFF. The CDR3 DNA reads TGTGCCAGCAGCCTGCGGGACAGGGTGATGAACACTGAAGCTTTCTTT.

In its sample, this clonotype was seen many times. The chain uses TRBV4-2 and TRBJ2-1; TRBD2 matches at 9 bases. The junction had 6 bases not matched to a gene; V was cut back by 4 bases and J by 5 bases. The CDR3 loop spans 15 amino acids. In germline, CDR1 is LGHNA, CDR2 YNFKEQ. The CDR3 DNA is TGTGCCAGCAGCCCCTTGGCGGGAGGGAACAATGAGCAGTTCTTC. It is translated as CASSPLAGGNNEQFF.

This chain connects TRBV12-3 or TRBV12-4 to TRBJ2-6; TRBD1 aligns across 8 bases. J gave up 2 bases and V 3 bases, and 12 bases lay outside the gene matches. The length of the CDR3 is 19 residues. The CDR3 bases are TGTGCCAGCAGTTTCTCCTCCTCTCAGGGGGCGCCTGGGGCCAACGTCCTGACTTTC. It translates to CASSFSSSQGAPGANVLTF.

In this sample, this clonotype turned up a few times. The rearrangement joins TRBV7-2 to TRBJ1-2, with a weak D call TRBD1 (5 bases). Germline V gene data show CDR1 as SGHTA and CDR2 as FQGNSA. CDR3 length: 16 residues. V shed 4 bases and J shed 3 bases, with 18 bases lying between them. The chain's CDR3 is CASSSHGGGLDYGYTF. The CDR3 region has the DNA TGTGCCAGCAGCTCACATGGGGGAGGGCTCGACTATGGCTACACCTTC.

This clonotype was seen a handful of times. The chain couples TRBV20-1 to TRBJ2-1; D ambiguous. Trimming removed 3 bases at V and 0 bases at J, with 9 bases between. CDR1 and CDR2 (germline): DFQATT, SNEGSKA (reference sequence). The CDR3 runs 14 residues. CDR3 DNA sequence: TGCAGTGCTAGTCCCCCCGACTCCTACAATGAGCAGTTCTTC. It translates to CSASPPDSYNEQFF.

A few counts support this clonotype. J is TRBJ2-7 and V is TRBV29-1; tentatively, D is TRBD1 (6 bases). Germline values: CDR1 SQVTM, CDR2 ANQGSEA. The CDR3 runs to 13 residues. The V and J ends lost 7 bases and 0 bases respectively, with 13 bases between them. The CDR3: CSARRGGSYEQYF. CDR3 nucleotide sequence: TGCAGCGCCCGGAGAGGGGGCTCCTACGAGCAGTACTTC.

The chain links TRBV28 to TRBJ2-3; TRBD2 matches at 15 bases. The CDR3 loop spans 15 amino acids. The J segment lost 9 bases and the V segment lost 6 bases, leaving 7 bases of the junction unmatched. CDR1 and CDR2 from the germline V gene are MDHEN and SYDVKM. The CDR3 here is CASRDGLAGGPTQYF. The CDR3 bases are TGTGCCAGCAGAGATGGACTAGCGGGAGGGCCGACGCAGTATTTT. Using reference TRBV28 and TRBJ2-3 for the parts outside the CDR3, the full variable domain is DVKVTQSSRYLVKRTGEKVFLECVQDMDHENMFWYRQDPGLGLRLIYFSYDVKMKEKGDIPEGYSVSREKKERFSLILESASTNQTSMYLCASRDGLAGGPTQYFGPGTRLTVL.

This clonotype has a handful of counts. The chain recombines TRBV20-1 with TRBJ2-7; D uncertain. Trimming removed 0 bases from V and 2 bases from J, with 11 bases in between. Per germline, CDR1 DFQATT and CDR2 SNEGSKA (reference sequence). This CDR3 has 14 amino acids. For the CDR3, the DNA is TGCAGTGCTAGAGATGGGCAGTTCACCTACGAGCAGTACTTC. Translation: CSARDGQFTYEQYF.

This clonotype appeared many times. The chain has TRBV29-1 and TRBJ2-7; 7 bases line up with TRBD1. This CDR3 is 14 amino acids long. CDR1 and CDR2 from the germline V gene are SQVTM and ANQGSEA. The junction had 10 bases not matched to a gene; V was cut back by 4 bases and J by 4 bases. Written as DNA, the CDR3 is TGCAGCGTTGTTAAGGGACAGAGAGTTTACGAGCAGTACTTC. Its protein is CSVVKGQRVYEQYF.

V gene TRBV25-1 combines with J gene TRBJ2-7; TRBD2 matches at 14 bases. V shed 4 bases and J 5 bases; nucleotides not matched to a gene: 13. Looked up from germline, CDR1 is MGHDK and CDR2 is SYGVNS. The CDR3 sequence is 18 residues long. CDR3: CASSANPGTSGSGNEQYF. The CDR3 DNA sequence: TGTGCCAGCAGTGCCAACCCAGGGACTAGCGGGAGCGGGAACGAGCAGTACTTC.

This clonotype was counted between two and nine times. The chain has TRBV7-2 and TRBJ2-7; 14 nucleotides line up with TRBD2. CDR3 length: 16 residues. J gave up 5 bases and V 5 bases, and 8 bases lay outside the gene matches. CDR1 is SGHTA, CDR2 FQGNSA, per germline. The CDR3 coding sequence is TGTGCCAGCAGCGCCCGACTAGCGGGAGGGCCCCACGAGCAGTACTTC. It is translated as CASSARLAGGPHEQYF.